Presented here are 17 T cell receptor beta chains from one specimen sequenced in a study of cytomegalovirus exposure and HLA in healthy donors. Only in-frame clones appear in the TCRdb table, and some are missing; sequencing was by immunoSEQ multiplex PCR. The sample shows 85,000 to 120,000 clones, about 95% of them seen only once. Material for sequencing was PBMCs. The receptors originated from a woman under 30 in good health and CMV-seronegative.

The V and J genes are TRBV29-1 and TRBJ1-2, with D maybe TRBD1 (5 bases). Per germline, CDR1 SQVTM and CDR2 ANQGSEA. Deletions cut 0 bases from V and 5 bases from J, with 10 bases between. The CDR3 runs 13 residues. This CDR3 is CSVEDWQGYGYTF. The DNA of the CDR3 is TGCAGCGTTGAAGATTGGCAGGGATATGGCTACACCTTC.

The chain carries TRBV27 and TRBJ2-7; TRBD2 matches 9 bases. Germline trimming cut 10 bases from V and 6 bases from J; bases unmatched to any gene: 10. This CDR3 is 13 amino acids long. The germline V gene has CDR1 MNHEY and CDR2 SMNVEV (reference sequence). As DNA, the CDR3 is TGTGCCACAGGGACTAGCCTCTTGGTCGAGCAGTACTTC. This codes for CATGTSLLVEQYF.

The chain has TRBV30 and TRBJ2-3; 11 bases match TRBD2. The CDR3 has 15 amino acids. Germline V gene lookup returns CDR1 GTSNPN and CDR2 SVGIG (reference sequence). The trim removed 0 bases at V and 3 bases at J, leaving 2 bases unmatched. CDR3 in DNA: TGTGCCTGGAGTGTACTAGCGGGAGTTACAGATACGCAGTATTTT. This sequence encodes CAWSVLAGVTDTQYF.

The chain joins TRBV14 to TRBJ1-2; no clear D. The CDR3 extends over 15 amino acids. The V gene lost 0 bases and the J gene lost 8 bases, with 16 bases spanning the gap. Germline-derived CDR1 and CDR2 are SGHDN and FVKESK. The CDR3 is CASSQDNGERRGYTF. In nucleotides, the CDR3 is TGTGCCAGCAGCCAAGATAATGGGGAGAGAAGGGGCTACACCTTC.

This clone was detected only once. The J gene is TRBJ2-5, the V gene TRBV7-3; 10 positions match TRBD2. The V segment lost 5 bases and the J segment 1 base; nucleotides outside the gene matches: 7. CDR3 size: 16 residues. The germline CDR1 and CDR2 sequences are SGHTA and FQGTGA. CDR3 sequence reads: CASSPALAGAQETQYF. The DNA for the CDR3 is TGTGCCAGCAGCCCCGCCCTAGCGGGGGCCCAAGAGACCCAGTACTTC.

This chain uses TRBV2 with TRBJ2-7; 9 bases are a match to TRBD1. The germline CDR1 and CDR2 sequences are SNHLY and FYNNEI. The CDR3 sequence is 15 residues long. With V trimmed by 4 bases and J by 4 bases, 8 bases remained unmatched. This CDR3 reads CASSGDRGTLYEQYF. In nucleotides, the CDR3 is TGTGCCAGCAGTGGAGACAGGGGGACCCTATACGAGCAGTACTTC.

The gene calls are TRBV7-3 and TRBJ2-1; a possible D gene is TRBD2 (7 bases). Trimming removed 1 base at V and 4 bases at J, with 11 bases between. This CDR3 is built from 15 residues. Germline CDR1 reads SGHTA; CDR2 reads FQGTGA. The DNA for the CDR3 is TGTGCCAGCAGCTTAATCGCGGGGGCTTACAATGAGCAGTTCTTC. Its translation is CASSLIAGAYNEQFF.

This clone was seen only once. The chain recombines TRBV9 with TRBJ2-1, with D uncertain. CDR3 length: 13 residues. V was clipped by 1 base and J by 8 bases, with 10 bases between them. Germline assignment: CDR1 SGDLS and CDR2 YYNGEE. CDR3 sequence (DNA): TGTGCCAGCAGCGTAATGCGCGGAGATGAGCAGTTCTTC. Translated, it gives CASSVMRGDEQFF.

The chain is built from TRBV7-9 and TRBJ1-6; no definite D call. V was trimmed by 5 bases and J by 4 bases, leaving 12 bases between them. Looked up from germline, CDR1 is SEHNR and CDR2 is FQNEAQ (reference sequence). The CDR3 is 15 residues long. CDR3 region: CASSRNRDYNSPLHF. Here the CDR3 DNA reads TGTGCCAGCAGCCGGAACCGGGATTATAATTCACCCCTCCACTTT.

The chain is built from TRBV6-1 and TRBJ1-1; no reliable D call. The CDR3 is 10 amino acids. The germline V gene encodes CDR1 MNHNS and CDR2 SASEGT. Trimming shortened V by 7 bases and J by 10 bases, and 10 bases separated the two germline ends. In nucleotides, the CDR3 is TGTGCCAGCACACTAACAAGAGCTTTCTTT. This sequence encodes CASTLTRAFF.

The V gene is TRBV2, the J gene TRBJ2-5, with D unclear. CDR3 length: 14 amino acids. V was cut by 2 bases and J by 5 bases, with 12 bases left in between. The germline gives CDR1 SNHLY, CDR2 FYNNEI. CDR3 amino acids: CASSEPNPWETQYF. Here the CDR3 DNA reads TGTGCCAGCAGTGAACCTAACCCCTGGGAGACCCAGTACTTC.

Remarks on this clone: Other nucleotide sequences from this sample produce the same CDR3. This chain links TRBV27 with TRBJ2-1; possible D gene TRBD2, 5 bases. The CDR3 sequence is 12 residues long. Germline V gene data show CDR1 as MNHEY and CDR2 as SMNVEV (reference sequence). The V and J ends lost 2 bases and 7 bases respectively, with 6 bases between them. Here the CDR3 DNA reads TGTGCCAGCAGTTTAGGCGGGAATGAGCAGTTCTTC. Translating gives CASSLGGNEQFF.

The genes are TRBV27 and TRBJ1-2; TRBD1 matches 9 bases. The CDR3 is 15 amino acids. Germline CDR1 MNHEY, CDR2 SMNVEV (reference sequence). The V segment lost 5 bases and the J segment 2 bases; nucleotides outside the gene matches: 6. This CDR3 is CASSKDRGSNYGYTF. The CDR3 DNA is TGTGCCAGCAGTAAAGACAGGGGGTCCAACTATGGCTACACCTTC.

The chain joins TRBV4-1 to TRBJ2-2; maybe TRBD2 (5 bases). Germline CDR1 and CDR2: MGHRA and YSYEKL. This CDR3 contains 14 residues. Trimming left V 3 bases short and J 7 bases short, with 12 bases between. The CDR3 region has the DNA TGCGCCAGCAGCCATCCCACGGGGTTCGGGGAGCTGTTTTTT. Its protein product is CASSHPTGFGELFF.

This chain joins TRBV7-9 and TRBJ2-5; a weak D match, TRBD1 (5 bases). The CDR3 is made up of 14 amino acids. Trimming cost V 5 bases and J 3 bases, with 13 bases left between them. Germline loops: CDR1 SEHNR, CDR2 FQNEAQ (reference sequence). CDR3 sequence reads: CASSLWGGKETQYF. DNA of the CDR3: TGTGCCAGCAGCCTTTGGGGCGGCAAAGAGACCCAGTACTTC.

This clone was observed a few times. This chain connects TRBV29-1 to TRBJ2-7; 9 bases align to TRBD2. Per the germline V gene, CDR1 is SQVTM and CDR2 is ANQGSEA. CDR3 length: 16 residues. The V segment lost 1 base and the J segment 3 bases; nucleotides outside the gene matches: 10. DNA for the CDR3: TGCAGCGTTGAAGGAGCAGGGTCTAGCGGGGACTACGAGCAGTACTTC. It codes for CSVEGAGSSGDYEQYF.

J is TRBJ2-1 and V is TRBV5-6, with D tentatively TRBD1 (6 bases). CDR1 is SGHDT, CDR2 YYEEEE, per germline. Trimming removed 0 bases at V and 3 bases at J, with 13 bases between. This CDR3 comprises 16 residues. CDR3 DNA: TGTGCCAGCAGCTTGGCCGGGACAACCTACTACAATGAGCAGTTCTTC. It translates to CASSLAGTTYYNEQFF. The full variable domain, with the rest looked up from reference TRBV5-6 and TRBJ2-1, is DAGVTQSPTHLIKTRGQQVTLRCSPKSGHDTVSWYQQALGQGPQFIFQYYEEEERQRGNFPDRFSGHQFPNYSSELNVNALLLGDSALYLCASSLAGTTYYNEQFFGPGTRLTVL.